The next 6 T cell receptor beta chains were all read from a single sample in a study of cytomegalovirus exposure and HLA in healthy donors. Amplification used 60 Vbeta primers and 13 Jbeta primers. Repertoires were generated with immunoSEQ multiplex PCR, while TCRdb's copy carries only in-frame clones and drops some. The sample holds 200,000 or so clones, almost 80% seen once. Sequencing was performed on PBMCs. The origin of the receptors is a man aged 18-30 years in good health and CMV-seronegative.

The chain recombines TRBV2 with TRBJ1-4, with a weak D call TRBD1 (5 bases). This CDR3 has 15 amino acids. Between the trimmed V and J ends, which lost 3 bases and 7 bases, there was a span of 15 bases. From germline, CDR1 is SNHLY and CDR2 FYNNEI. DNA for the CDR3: TGTGCCAGCAGTGACCAAAGGAGGGGTGCTGAAAAACTGTTTTTT. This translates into CASSDQRRGAEKLFF. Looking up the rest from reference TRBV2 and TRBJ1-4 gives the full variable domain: EPEVTQTPSHQVTQMGQEVILRCVPISNHLYFYWYRQILGQKVEFLVSFYNNEISEKSEIFDDQFSVERPDGSNFTLKIRSTKLEDSAMYFCASSDQRRGAEKLFFGSGTQLSVL.

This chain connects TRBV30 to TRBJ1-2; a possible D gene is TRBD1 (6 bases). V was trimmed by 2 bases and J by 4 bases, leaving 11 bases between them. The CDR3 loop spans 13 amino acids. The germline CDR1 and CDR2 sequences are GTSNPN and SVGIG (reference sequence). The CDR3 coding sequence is TGTGCCTGGAGTCCAACAGGGTTCTATGGCTACACCTTC. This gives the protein CAWSPTGFYGYTF.

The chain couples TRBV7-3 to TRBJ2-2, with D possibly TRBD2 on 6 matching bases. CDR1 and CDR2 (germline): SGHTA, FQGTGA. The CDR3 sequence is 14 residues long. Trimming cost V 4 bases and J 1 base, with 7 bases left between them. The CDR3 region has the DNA TGTGCCAGCAGCTACGGGGGGAACACCGGGGAGCTGTTTTTT. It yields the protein CASSYGGNTGELFF.

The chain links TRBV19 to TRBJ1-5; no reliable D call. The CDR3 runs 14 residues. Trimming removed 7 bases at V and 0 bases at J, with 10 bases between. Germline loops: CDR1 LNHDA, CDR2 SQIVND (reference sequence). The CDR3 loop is CASKFSDSNQPQHF. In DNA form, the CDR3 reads TGTGCCAGTAAGTTCTCAGATAGCAATCAGCCCCAGCATTTT. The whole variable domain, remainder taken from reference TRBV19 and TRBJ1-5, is DGGITQSPKYLFRKEGQNVTLSCEQNLNHDAMYWYRQDPGQGLRLIYYSQIVNDFQKGDIAEGYSVSREKKESFPLTVTSAQKNPTAFYLCASKFSDSNQPQHFGDGTRLSIL.

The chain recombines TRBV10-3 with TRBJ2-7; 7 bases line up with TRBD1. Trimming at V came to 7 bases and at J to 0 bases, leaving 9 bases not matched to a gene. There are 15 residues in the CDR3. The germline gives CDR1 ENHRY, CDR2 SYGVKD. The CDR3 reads CAITAGTESSYEQYF. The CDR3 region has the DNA TGTGCCATCACCGCCGGGACAGAGAGCTCCTACGAGCAGTACTTC.

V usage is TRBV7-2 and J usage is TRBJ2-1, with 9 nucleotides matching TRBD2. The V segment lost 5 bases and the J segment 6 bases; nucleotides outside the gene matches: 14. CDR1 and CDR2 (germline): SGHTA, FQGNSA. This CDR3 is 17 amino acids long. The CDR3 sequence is CASSPAPLAGLGNEQFF. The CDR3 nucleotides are TGTGCCAGCAGCCCTGCCCCACTAGCGGGTCTAGGCAATGAGCAGTTCTTC.